These 9 T cell receptor beta chains originate from one sample sequenced in a study of OX40 agonist ivuxolimab in advanced cancers. Library preparation was by the immunoSEQ multiplex PCR assay. TCRdb holds this immuneACCESS table with in-frame rearrangements only. Some clones are missing; in checked studies, unresolved V genes explain under half, and the rest has no known cause. The sample table records some 63,000 clones; 90% to 95% of these occur just once. The ten largest account for approximately 18% of the sample. Material: CD4+ or CD8+ T cells sorted from blood, obtained in a trial of the OX40 agonist ivuxolimab. These receptors all stem from an adult with an advanced solid tumor such as melanoma, head and neck, liver or kidney cancer.

This chain uses TRBV9 with TRBJ1-3; possibly TRBD1 for D (5 bases). CDR3 size: 14 residues. The V gene lost 3 bases and the J gene lost 6 bases, with 13 bases spanning the gap. CDR1 SGDLS and CDR2 YYNGEE come from the germline V gene. The CDR3: CASSDSGTENTIYF. CDR3 nucleotide sequence: TGTGCCAGCAGCGATTCCGGGACGGAAAACACCATATATTTT.

The chain has TRBV18 and TRBJ2-1; D not resolved. V was cut by 3 bases and J by 7 bases, with 10 bases left in between. The CDR3 consists of 13 residues. Per the germline V gene, CDR1 is KGHSH and CDR2 is LQKENI. CDR3 residues: CASSPIRVNEQFF. In DNA, the CDR3 is TGTGCCAGCTCACCTATTCGGGTAAATGAGCAGTTCTTC.

J is TRBJ2-7 and V is TRBV27; D call uncertain. V dropped 0 bases and J dropped 0 bases, with 9 bases sitting between them. CDR3 length: 15 residues. Germline lookup yields CDR1 MNHEY and CDR2 SMNVEV (reference sequence). The CDR3 region is CASSLSTQSSYEQYF. CDR3 bases: TGTGCCAGCAGTTTATCGACACAGAGCTCCTACGAGCAGTACTTC.

The chain links TRBV27 to TRBJ2-5, with a possible D match to TRBD2 (6 bases). This CDR3 has 14 residues. V dropped 0 bases and J dropped 5 bases, with 10 bases sitting between them. Germline CDR1 reads MNHEY; CDR2 reads SMNVEV (reference sequence). The CDR3 DNA sequence: TGTGCCAGCAGTTTATCGGCGGGGCTGGAGACCCAGTACTTC. Its protein is CASSLSAGLETQYF.

The chain combines TRBV7-2 with TRBJ2-7; D gene unclear. With 4 bases removed from V and 2 bases from J, the gap between germline ends came to 6 bases. The germline CDR1 and CDR2 sequences are SGHTA and FQGNSA. The CDR3 contains 12 residues. The CDR3: CASSSKAYEQYF. Written as DNA, the CDR3 is TGTGCCAGCAGCTCCAAGGCCTACGAGCAGTACTTC.

V usage is TRBV4-1 and J usage is TRBJ2-1; 9 nucleotides match TRBD2. CDR1 is MGHRA, CDR2 YSYEKL, per germline. J lost 6 bases, V lost 8 bases, and 5 bases had no gene match. The CDR3 runs 13 residues. The CDR3 region is CASRAGGPNEQFF. The CDR3 region has the DNA TGCGCCAGCCGTGCGGGAGGGCCCAATGAGCAGTTCTTC.

In DNA form, the CDR3 reads TGCGCCAGCAGCAACCTAGGCGGGCCATTCACAGATACGCAGTATTTT. Protein: CASSNLGGPFTDTQYF. The V gene is TRBV4-3, the J gene TRBJ2-3, with D possibly being TRBD2 (5 bases). This CDR3 is 16 amino acids long. The V end lost 5 bases, the J end lost 2 bases, and 17 bases lay between the germline ends. Germline lookup yields CDR1 LGHNA and CDR2 YSLEER.

The CDR3 DNA reads as TGTGCCAGCAGCTTAGTTTCCAGCTCCTCTGGAAACACCATATATTTT. Its translation is CASSLVSSSSGNTIYF. This chain links TRBV7-9 with TRBJ1-3, with no clear D. The CDR3 spans 16 residues. Trimming removed 1 base from V and 0 bases from J, with 10 bases in between. Germline V gives CDR1 SEHNR, CDR2 FQNEAQ (reference sequence).

The V gene is TRBV5-8, the J gene TRBJ2-7, with 13 bases lining up with TRBD2. Trimming cost V 6 bases and J 1 base; bases outside gene matches: 4. CDR3 length: 15 residues. Germline V gene data show CDR1 as SGHTS and CDR2 as YDEGEE. DNA of the CDR3: TGTGCCAGCAACCCGGGACTAGCGGGATCCTACGAGCAGTACTTC. Amino acids: CASNPGLAGSYEQYF.